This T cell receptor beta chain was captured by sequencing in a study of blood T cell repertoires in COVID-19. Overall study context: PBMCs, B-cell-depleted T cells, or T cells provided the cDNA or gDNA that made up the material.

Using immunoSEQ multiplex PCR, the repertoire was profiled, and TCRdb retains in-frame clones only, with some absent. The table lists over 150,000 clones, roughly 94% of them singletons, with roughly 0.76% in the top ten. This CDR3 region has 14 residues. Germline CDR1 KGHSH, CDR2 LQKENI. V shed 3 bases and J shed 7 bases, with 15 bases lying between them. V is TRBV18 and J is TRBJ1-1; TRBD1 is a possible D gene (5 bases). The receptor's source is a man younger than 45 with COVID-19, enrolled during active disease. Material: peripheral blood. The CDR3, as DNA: TGTGCCAGCTCACCGACCCCGGAGGGGAGTGAAGCTTTCTTT. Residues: CASSPTPEGSEAFF. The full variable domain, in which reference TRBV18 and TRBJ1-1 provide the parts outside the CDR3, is NAGVMQNPRHLVRRRGQEARLRCSPMKGHSHVYWYRQLPEEGLKFMVYLQKENIIDESGMPKERFSAEFPKEGPSILRIQQVVRGDSAAYFCASSPTPEGSEAFFGQGTRLTVV.